The next 28 T cell receptor beta chains were all read from a single sample in a study of cytomegalovirus exposure and HLA in healthy donors. The primer mix had 60 Vbeta and 13 Jbeta primers. Some clones are missing from TCRdb's copy, which holds only in-frame ones; the method was immunoSEQ multiplex PCR. The sample has under 250,000 clones, approximately 80% seen once; the top ten hold 0.71%. The source material was PBMCs. Source of these receptors: a boy aged 2 to 10 in good health and CMV-seronegative.

The V and J genes are TRBV30 and TRBJ2-7, with unresolved D. V was trimmed by 1 base and J by 4 bases, leaving 11 bases between them. The CDR3 extends over 13 amino acids. Looked up from germline, CDR1 is GTSNPN and CDR2 is SVGIG (reference sequence). CDR3 protein: CAWSDGMKYEQYF. In DNA form, the CDR3 reads TGTGCCTGGAGTGATGGCATGAAATACGAGCAGTACTTC.

The rearrangement links TRBV7-6 to TRBJ2-1, with TRBD2 matching over 7 bases. CDR1 is SGHVS and CDR2 is FNYEAQ in the germline V gene. The CDR3 totals 15 residues. The J segment lost 4 bases and the V segment lost 3 bases, leaving 6 bases of the junction unmatched. The CDR3 bases are TGTGCCAGCAGCTTTAGACCTAGCGGATACAATGAGCAGTTCTTC. Protein: CASSFRPSGYNEQFF. Looking up the rest from reference TRBV7-6 and TRBJ2-1 gives the full variable domain: GAGVSQSPRYKVTKRGQDVALRCDPISGHVSLYWYRQALGQGPEFLTYFNYEAQQDKSGLPNDRFSAERPEGSISTLTIQRTEQRDSAMYRCASSFRPSGYNEQFFGPGTRLTVL.

The chain joins TRBV2 to TRBJ2-5; 7 bases are a match to TRBD2. The CDR3 has 14 residues. Trimming took 4 bases from V and 2 from J; bases not matched to a gene: 4. Germline values: CDR1 SNHLY, CDR2 FYNNEI. CDR3 bases: TGTGCCAGCAGTGGTTCGGGGGGTCAAGAGACCCAGTACTTC. Translating it yields CASSGSGGQETQYF.

The chain recombines TRBV5-1 with TRBJ2-5; D call uncertain. The CDR3 runs to 11 residues. V was shortened by 4 bases and J by 11 bases, with 12 bases between the two germline ends. CDR1 SGHRS and CDR2 YFSETQ come from the germline V gene. CDR3 DNA sequence: TGCGCCAGCAGCCTCTCTGGAGAGCAGTACTTC. Translating gives CASSLSGEQYF.

This chain links TRBV20-1 with TRBJ2-1; D not certain. V dropped 6 bases and J dropped 6 bases, with 9 bases sitting between them. CDR3 length equals 11 residues. Germline CDR1 DFQATT, CDR2 SNEGSKA (reference sequence). The CDR3 is CSAPLANEQFF. The CDR3 bases are TGCAGTGCCCCTCTGGCCAATGAGCAGTTCTTC.

The chain carries TRBV7-2 and TRBJ1-2; TRBD1 agrees at 10 bases. The CDR3 runs 14 residues. Trimming cost V 5 bases and J 5 bases; bases outside gene matches: 5. Germline V gene lookup returns CDR1 SGHTA and CDR2 FQGNSA. DNA for the CDR3: TGTGCCAGCAGCCTTTCGGGACAGGGGTATGGCTACACCTTC. Translated: CASSLSGQGYGYTF.

The chain employs TRBV15 and TRBJ1-5; TRBD1 matches at 8 bases. The germline CDR1 and CDR2 sequences are LNHNV and YYDKDF (reference sequence). CDR3 length: 16 residues. The ends lost 0 bases at V and 6 bases at J; junction bases unmatched: 7. CDR3 amino acids: CATSRDRTGGGQPQHF. CDR3 sequence (DNA): TGTGCCACCAGCAGAGATCGTACAGGGGGAGGTCAGCCCCAGCATTTT.

The gene calls are TRBV6-1 and TRBJ2-3; 7 bases fit TRBD2. Trimming removed 0 bases from V and 1 base from J; junction bases left unmatched: 4. Germline CDR1 MNHNS, CDR2 SASEGT. This CDR3 has 16 amino acids. The CDR3, as DNA: TGTGCCAGCAGTGAAGCCGGCGGGGGAGGCACAGATACGCAGTATTTT. Protein product: CASSEAGGGGTDTQYF.

This rearrangement joins TRBV9 to TRBJ2-3; no reliable D call. This CDR3 is built from 14 residues. Germline CDR1 and CDR2: SGDLS and YYNGEE. Deletions cut 5 bases from V and 2 bases from J, with 12 bases between. CDR3 residues: CASSDSGFTDTQYF. The CDR3 DNA is TGTGCCAGCAGTGACTCGGGTTTCACAGATACGCAGTATTTT.

V and J are TRBV7-8 and TRBJ2-7, with TRBD1 matching over 8 bases. Unmatched junction bases numbered 3, after V lost 1 base and J lost 1 base. This CDR3 comprises 15 residues. Per the germline V gene, CDR1 is SGHVS and CDR2 is FQNEAQ. This CDR3 is CASSLGGQGSYEQYF. For the CDR3, the DNA is TGTGCCAGCAGCTTAGGAGGACAGGGTTCCTACGAGCAGTACTTC.

The rearrangement uses TRBV9 and TRBJ1-2; TRBD1 aligns across 7 bases. Trimming removed 0 bases from V and 4 bases from J; junction bases left unmatched: 12. Per the germline V gene, CDR1 is SGDLS and CDR2 is YYNGEE. The CDR3 contains 17 residues. For the CDR3, the DNA is TGTGCCAGCAGCGTAGCTACAGGGGACCGACTTTTCTATGGCTACACCTTC. Translating gives CASSVATGDRLFYGYTF.

The rearrangement uses TRBV6-5 and TRBJ1-1; tentatively, D is TRBD1 (6 bases). This CDR3 is built from 15 residues. In germline, CDR1 is MNHEY, CDR2 SVGAGI. V lost 5 bases to trimming and J lost 4 bases, with 17 bases between them. The DNA for the CDR3 is TGTGCCAGCAGTCTCCGTACAGGGATGGTCACTGAAGCTTTCTTT. The encoded protein is CASSLRTGMVTEAFF.

The V gene is TRBV6-5, the J gene TRBJ1-1, with 11 positions matching TRBD1. V was pared by 0 bases and J by 7 bases, with 4 bases of the junction left unmatched. Looked up from germline, CDR1 is MNHEY and CDR2 is SVGAGI. CDR3 length: 15 residues. The CDR3 spells CASSYSGTGGGEAFF. CDR3 sequence (DNA): TGTGCCAGCAGTTACTCCGGGACAGGGGGGGGTGAAGCTTTCTTT.

The chain links TRBV6-5 to TRBJ2-2; 13 positions match TRBD2. With 2 bases clipped from V and 5 bases from J, the junction kept 2 bases outside the gene matches. This CDR3 region has 16 residues. Germline CDR1 and CDR2: MNHEY and SVGAGI. The CDR3 loop reads CASSYGLAGETGELFF. DNA for the CDR3: TGTGCCAGCAGTTACGGACTAGCGGGGGAGACCGGGGAGCTGTTTTTT.

The genes are TRBV27 and TRBJ2-3, with 10 positions matching TRBD2. With 4 bases clipped from V and 2 bases from J, the junction kept 6 bases outside the gene matches. Germline lookup yields CDR1 MNHEY and CDR2 SMNVEV (reference sequence). The CDR3 spans 16 residues. The CDR3 coding sequence is TGTGCCAGCAGTTCCCGACTAGCGGGCCTCACAGATACGCAGTATTTT. Residues: CASSSRLAGLTDTQYF.

The genes are TRBV15 and TRBJ2-4, with 8 bases identical to TRBD1. Germline V gene sequence: CDR1 LNHNV, CDR2 YYDKDF (reference sequence). This CDR3 has 15 amino acids. The trim removed 1 base at V and 6 bases at J, leaving 5 bases unmatched. In DNA, the CDR3 is TGTGCCACCAGCAGAGCCCGGACAGGGTCAAACATTCAGTACTTC. Amino acid sequence: CATSRARTGSNIQYF.

Only one count was recorded for this clone. The chain joins TRBV18 to TRBJ2-7, with D unresolved. Germline CDR1 reads KGHSH; CDR2 reads LQKENI. Trimming took off 0 bases at V and 3 bases at J, with 6 bases between the two ends. This CDR3 is 13 amino acids long. The CDR3 region is CASSPPNSYEQYF. The CDR3 DNA reads TGTGCCAGCTCACCACCAAACAGCTACGAGCAGTACTTC. The full variable domain, with the rest looked up from reference TRBV18 and TRBJ2-7, is NAGVMQNPRHLVRRRGQEARLRCSPMKGHSHVYWYRQLPEEGLKFMVYLQKENIIDESGMPKERFSAEFPKEGPSILRIQQVVRGDSAAYFCASSPPNSYEQYFGPGTRLTVT.

This chain links TRBV6-1 with TRBJ2-1; 10 nucleotides line up with TRBD2. V gave up 8 bases and J gave up 4 bases; unmatched junction bases: 5. The germline gives CDR1 MNHNS, CDR2 SASEGT. The CDR3 sequence is 14 residues long. The CDR3 region is CASLSGRPYNEQFF. CDR3 bases: TGTGCCAGCCTTAGCGGGAGGCCTTACAATGAGCAGTTCTTC.

This chain connects TRBV18 to TRBJ2-1; 9 bases match TRBD1. Germline CDR1 reads KGHSH; CDR2 reads LQKENI. This CDR3 has 16 amino acids. Unmatched junction bases numbered 8, after V lost 3 bases and J lost 5 bases. In DNA, the CDR3 is TGTGCCAGCTCACCGACTGGGACAGGGATAAACAATGAGCAGTTCTTC. Translated: CASSPTGTGINNEQFF. The variable domain in full, completed from reference TRBV18 and TRBJ2-1, reads NAGVMQNPRHLVRRRGQEARLRCSPMKGHSHVYWYRQLPEEGLKFMVYLQKENIIDESGMPKERFSAEFPKEGPSILRIQQVVRGDSAAYFCASSPTGTGINNEQFFGPGTRLTVL.

V gene TRBV6-5 combines with J gene TRBJ1-1; a possible D gene is TRBD1 (6 bases). The CDR3 runs 16 residues. Germline V gives CDR1 MNHEY, CDR2 SVGAGI. V gave up 6 bases and J gave up 1 base, with 18 bases separating them. The DNA for the CDR3 is TGTGCCAGCAGATACCCAGGGGTCGGATCGAACACTGAAGCTTTCTTT. Translating it yields CASRYPGVGSNTEAFF.

With respect to this clone: This sample also contains other DNA sequences that code for the same CDR3. The J gene is TRBJ1-2, the V gene TRBV30; unclear D gene. The ends were cut back, 0 bases at V and 8 bases at J, with 7 bases in the middle. Germline lookup yields CDR1 GTSNPN and CDR2 SVGIG (reference sequence). This CDR3 has 11 amino acids. In DNA form, the CDR3 reads TGTGCCTGGAGTGTAGGAGGGGGCTACACCTTC. Its protein product is CAWSVGGGYTF.

The count of this clone is one. V gene TRBV18 combines with J gene TRBJ1-5; 8 nucleotides line up with TRBD1. The junction had 10 bases not matched to a gene; V was cut back by 3 bases and J by 0 bases. Germline lookup yields CDR1 KGHSH and CDR2 LQKENI. The CDR3 has 18 amino acids. Written as DNA, the CDR3 is TGTGCCAGCTCACCTACTGGACAGGGACGATATAGCAATCAGCCCCAGCATTTT. This codes for CASSPTGQGRYSNQPQHF.

This clone came up a few times. The sample holds other DNA sequences that translate to the same CDR3. The V gene is TRBV30, the J gene TRBJ1-1; the D gene is possibly TRBD1 (5 bases). The CDR3 has 13 amino acids. The V gene lost 0 bases and the J gene lost 2 bases, with 7 bases spanning the gap. The germline V gene has CDR1 GTSNPN and CDR2 SVGIG (reference sequence). The CDR3 sequence: CAWSVQVNTEAFF. CDR3 nucleotides: TGTGCCTGGAGTGTACAGGTAAACACTGAAGCTTTCTTT.

The V gene is TRBV6-1, the J gene TRBJ2-2; TRBD1 might be the D (6 bases). The CDR3 is 15 amino acids. V lost 2 bases and J lost 7, with 14 bases in between. From germline, CDR1 is MNHNS and CDR2 SASEGT. In nucleotides, the CDR3 is TGTGCCAGCAGTGAAAGTACGCAGGGGCGCGGGGAGCTGTTTTTT. Translated: CASSESTQGRGELFF.

The rearrangement joins TRBV25-1 to TRBJ2-3; D may be TRBD2 (6 bases). The CDR3 contains 16 residues. Germline loops: CDR1 MGHDK, CDR2 SYGVNS. Trimming left V 3 bases short and J 3 bases short, with 16 bases between. For the CDR3, the DNA is TGTGCCAGCAGTGACCACGGCTCCGCGGGGACAGATACGCAGTATTTT. Its translation: CASSDHGSAGTDTQYF.

The CDR3 nucleotides read TGTGCCAGCAGGGGGGCAGGGCTCAATGAGCAGTTCTTC. Translated, it gives CASRGAGLNEQFF. This sequence joins TRBV2 and TRBJ2-1; possibly TRBD1 for D (6 bases). Trimming cost V 6 bases and J 6 bases, with 12 bases left between them. This CDR3 has 13 amino acids. Per germline, CDR1 SNHLY and CDR2 FYNNEI.

The V and J genes are TRBV27 and TRBJ1-1, with a tentative D call TRBD1 (6 bases). Trimming removed 3 bases at V and 1 base at J, with 9 bases between. The germline V gene encodes CDR1 MNHEY and CDR2 SMNVEV (reference sequence). The CDR3 length is 14 residues. CDR3 nucleotide sequence: TGTGCCAGCAGTTTTCACAGGGAGAACACTGAAGCTTTCTTT. The encoded protein is CASSFHRENTEAFF.

The chain joins TRBV27 to TRBJ2-5; 7 bases agree with TRBD2. The V segment lost 8 bases and the J segment 0 bases; nucleotides outside the gene matches: 9. This CDR3 is built from 15 residues. Germline CDR1 MNHEY, CDR2 SMNVEV (reference sequence). This CDR3 is CASRSLAEHQETQYF. The CDR3 nucleotides read TGTGCCAGCCGGAGCCTAGCGGAGCACCAAGAGACCCAGTACTTC.